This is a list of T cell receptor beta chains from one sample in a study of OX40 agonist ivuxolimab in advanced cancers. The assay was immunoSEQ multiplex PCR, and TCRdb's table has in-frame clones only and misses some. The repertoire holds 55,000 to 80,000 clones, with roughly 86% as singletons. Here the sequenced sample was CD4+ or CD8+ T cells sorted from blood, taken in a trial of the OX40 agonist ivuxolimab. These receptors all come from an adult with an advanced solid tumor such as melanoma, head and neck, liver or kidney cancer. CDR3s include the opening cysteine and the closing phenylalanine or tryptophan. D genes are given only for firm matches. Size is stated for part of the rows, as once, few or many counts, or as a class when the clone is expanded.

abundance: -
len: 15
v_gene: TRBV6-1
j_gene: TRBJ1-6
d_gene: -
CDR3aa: CASSEFWGGNSPLHF
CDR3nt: TGTGCCAGCAGTGAATTCTGGGGGGGAAATTCACCCCTCCACTTT

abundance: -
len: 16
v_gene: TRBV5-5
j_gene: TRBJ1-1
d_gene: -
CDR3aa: CASSLGPGRTNTEAFF
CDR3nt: TGTGCCAGCAGCTTGGGACCGGGACGGACGAACACTGAAGCTTTCTTT

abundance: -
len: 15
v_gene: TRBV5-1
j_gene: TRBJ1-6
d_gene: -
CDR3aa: CASSLAGAYNSPLHF
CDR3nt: TGTGCCAGCAGCTTGGCGGGGGCCTATAATTCACCCCTCCACTTT

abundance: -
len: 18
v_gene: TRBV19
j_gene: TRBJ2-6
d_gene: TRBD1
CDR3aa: CASTDRGRGTSGANVLTF
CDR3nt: TGTGCCAGCACGGACAGGGGAAGGGGGACATCTGGGGCCAACGTCCTGACTTTC

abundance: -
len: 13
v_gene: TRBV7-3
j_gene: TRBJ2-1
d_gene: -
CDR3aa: CASSLSAYNEQFF
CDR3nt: TGTGCCAGCAGCTTATCTGCCTACAATGAGCAGTTCTTC

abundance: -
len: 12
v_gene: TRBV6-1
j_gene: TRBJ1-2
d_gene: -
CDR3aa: CASSENPGGYTF
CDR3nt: TGTGCCAGCAGTGAGAACCCCGGCGGCTACACCTTC

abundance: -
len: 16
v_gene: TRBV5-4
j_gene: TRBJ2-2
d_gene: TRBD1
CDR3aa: CASSPPDRESTGELFF
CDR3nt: TGTGCCAGCAGCCCGCCGGACAGGGAGAGCACCGGGGAGCTGTTTTTT

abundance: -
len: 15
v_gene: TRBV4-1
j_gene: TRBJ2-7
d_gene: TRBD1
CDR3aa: CASSRGTGGPYEQYF
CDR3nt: TGCGCCAGCAGCCGAGGGACAGGGGGCCCCTACGAGCAGTACTTC

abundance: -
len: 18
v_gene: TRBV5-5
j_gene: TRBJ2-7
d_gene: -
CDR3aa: CASSPGRAFMRDPYEQYF
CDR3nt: TGTGCCAGCAGCCCCGGACGGGCCTTTATGAGGGACCCCTACGAGCAGTACTTC

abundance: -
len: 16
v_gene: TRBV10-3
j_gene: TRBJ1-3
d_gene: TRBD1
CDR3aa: CAIRSGQGASGNTIYF
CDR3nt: TGTGCCATCAGATCGGGACAGGGGGCGTCTGGAAACACCATATATTTT

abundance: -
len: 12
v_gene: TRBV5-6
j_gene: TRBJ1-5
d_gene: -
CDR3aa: CASSRGNQPQHF
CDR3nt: TGTGCCAGCAGCCGGGGGAATCAGCCCCAGCATTTT

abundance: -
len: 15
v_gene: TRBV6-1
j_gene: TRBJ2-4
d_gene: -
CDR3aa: CASSESTADKNIQYF
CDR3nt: TGTGCCAGCAGTGAAAGCACCGCAGACAAAAACATTCAGTACTTC

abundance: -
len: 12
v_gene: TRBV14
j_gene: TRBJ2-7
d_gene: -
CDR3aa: CASSQDSYEQYF
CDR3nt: TGTGCCAGCAGCCAAGATTCCTACGAGCAGTACTTC

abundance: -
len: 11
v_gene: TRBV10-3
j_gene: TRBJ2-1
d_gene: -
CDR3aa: CAISARDEQFF
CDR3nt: TGTGCCATCAGTGCAAGGGATGAGCAGTTCTTC

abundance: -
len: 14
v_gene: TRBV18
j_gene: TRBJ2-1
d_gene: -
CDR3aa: CASSRVSSYNEQFF
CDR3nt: TGTGCCAGCTCACGGGTCAGCTCCTACAATGAGCAGTTCTTC

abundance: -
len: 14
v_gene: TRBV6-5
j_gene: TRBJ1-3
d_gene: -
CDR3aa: CASSHEGPGNTIYF
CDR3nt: TGTGCCAGCAGCCATGAGGGACCCGGAAACACCATATATTTT

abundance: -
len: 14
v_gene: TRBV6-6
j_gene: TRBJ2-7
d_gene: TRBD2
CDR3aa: CAIRARDYDYEQYF
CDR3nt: TGTGCCATCAGAGCCCGGGACTACGACTACGAGCAGTACTTC

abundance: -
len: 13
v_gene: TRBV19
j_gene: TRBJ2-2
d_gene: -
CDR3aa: CASRGRSTGELFF
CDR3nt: TGTGCCAGCAGGGGAAGGAGCACCGGGGAGCTGTTTTTT

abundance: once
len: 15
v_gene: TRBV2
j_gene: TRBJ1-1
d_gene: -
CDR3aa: CASSELGRQNTEAFF
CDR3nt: TGTGCCAGCAGTGAATTGGGCCGGCAGAACACTGAAGCTTTCTTT

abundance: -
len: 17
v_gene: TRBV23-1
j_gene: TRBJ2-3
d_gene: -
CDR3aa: CASSQSLRAEGTDTQYF
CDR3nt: TGCGCCAGCAGTCAATCTCTAAGGGCCGAGGGCACAGATACGCAGTATTTT

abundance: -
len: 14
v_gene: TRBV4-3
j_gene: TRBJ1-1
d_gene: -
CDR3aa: CASSQATGNTEAFF
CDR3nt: TGCGCCAGCAGCCAGGCCACTGGGAACACTGAAGCTTTCTTT

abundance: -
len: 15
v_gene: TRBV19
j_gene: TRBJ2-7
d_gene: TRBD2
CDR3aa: CASSIGLAGAYEQYF
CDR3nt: TGTGCCAGTAGTATAGGACTAGCGGGAGCATACGAGCAGTACTTC

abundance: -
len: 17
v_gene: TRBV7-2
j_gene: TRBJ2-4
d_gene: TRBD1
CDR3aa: CASSHKTGSLAKNIQYF
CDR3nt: TGTGCCAGCAGCCATAAGACAGGGAGTCTAGCCAAAAACATTCAGTACTTC

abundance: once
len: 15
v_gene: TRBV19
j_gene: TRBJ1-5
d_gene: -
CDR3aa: CASSSDQYSNQPQHF
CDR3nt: TGTGCCAGTAGTTCCGATCAGTATAGCAATCAGCCCCAGCATTTT

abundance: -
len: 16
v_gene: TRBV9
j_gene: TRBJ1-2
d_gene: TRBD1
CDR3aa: CASNRGRETRSYGYTF
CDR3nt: TGTGCCAGTAACAGGGGGCGCGAGACTCGCTCCTATGGCTACACCTTC

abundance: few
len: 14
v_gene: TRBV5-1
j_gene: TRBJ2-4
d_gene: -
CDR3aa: CASSFSLAKNIQYF
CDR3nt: TGCGCCAGCAGCTTCTCACTAGCCAAAAACATTCAGTACTTC

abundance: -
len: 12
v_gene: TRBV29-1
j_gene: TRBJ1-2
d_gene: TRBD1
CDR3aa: CSVERTGKGYTF
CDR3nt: TGCAGCGTTGAGAGGACAGGGAAAGGCTACACCTTC

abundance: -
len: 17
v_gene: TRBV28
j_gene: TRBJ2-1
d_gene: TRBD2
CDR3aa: CASSSGLAGGLYNEQFF
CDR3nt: TGTGCCAGCAGTTCCGGACTAGCGGGAGGCTTATACAATGAGCAGTTCTTC

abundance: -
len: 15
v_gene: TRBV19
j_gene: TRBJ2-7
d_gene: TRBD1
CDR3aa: CASSMGGQGTYEQYF
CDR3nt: TGTGCCAGTAGTATGGGGGGACAGGGGACCTACGAGCAGTACTTC

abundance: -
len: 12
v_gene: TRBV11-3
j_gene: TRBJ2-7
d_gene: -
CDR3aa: CASSLGRSEQYF
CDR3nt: TGTGCCAGCAGCTTAGGAAGAAGCGAGCAGTACTTC